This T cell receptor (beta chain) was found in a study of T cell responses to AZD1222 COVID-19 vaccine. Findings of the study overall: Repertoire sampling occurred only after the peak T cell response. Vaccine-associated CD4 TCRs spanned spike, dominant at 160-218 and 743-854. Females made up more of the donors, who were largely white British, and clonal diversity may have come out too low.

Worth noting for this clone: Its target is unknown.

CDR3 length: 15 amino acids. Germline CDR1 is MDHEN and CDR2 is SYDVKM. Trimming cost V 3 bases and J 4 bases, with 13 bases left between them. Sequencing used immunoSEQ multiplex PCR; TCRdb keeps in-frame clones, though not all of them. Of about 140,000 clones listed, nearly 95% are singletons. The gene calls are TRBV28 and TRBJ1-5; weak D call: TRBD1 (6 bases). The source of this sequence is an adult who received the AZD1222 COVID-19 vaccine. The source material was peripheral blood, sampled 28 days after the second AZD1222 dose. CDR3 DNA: TGTGCCAGCAGTTTCACAGGGAGTTCGAATCAGCCCCAGCATTTT. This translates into CASSFTGSSNQPQHF.